This paragraph reports one T cell receptor (beta chain). Indicated treatment: some 19 received Ad26.COV2.S at low or high dose, single or two shots; several received placebo; per-sample allocation not given. Samples analyzed were those drawn on day 63 after the first vaccine or placebo injection. The CDR3 is made up of 15 amino acids. CDR1 and CDR2 (germline): MNHEY, SMNVEV (reference sequence). Between the trimmed V and J ends, which lost 4 bases and 3 bases, there was a span of 13 bases. The record originates from a study of Ad26.COV2.S vaccination and SARS-CoV-2 variants. Data came from immunoSEQ multiplex PCR; TCRdb stores just in-frame clones and leaves some out. The sample carries a few hundred thousand clones, 90% recorded once.

The source is a person between 18 and 65 years old who received the Ad26.COV2.S COVID-19 vaccine or a placebo. This rearrangement joins TRBV27 to TRBJ2-1; the D gene is possibly TRBD1 (6 bases). Sample: peripheral blood, taken in a trial of Ad26.COV2.S vaccine versus placebo. In DNA, the CDR3 is TGTGCCAGCAGTTCCCTTACAGGGTACTACAATGAGCAGTTCTTC. Amino acid sequence: CASSSLTGYYNEQFF.